The rows below give T cell receptor beta chains drawn from one sample of a study of Ad26.COV2.S vaccination and SARS-CoV-2 variants. TCRdb keeps only in-frame clones here, not all; method: immunoSEQ multiplex PCR. This sample has 450,000 to 550,000 clones, with roughly 87% found just once. The sample consisted of peripheral blood, taken in a trial of Ad26.COV2.S vaccine versus placebo. The receptors shown here come from a person aged 18-60 years who received the Ad26.COV2.S COVID-19 vaccine or a placebo. CDR3s include the opening cysteine and the closing phenylalanine or tryptophan. A D gene is named only where the DNA matches it firmly. Expanded clones are given a class, and other clones once, few, many or no size at all.

abundance	v_gene	d_gene	j_gene	CDR3aa	CDR3nt
NA	TRBV4-2	TRBD2	TRBJ2-5	CASSPLAGVSQETQYF	TGTGCCAGCAGCCCTCTAGCGGGGGTTTCCCAAGAGACCCAGTACTTC
NA	TRBV20-1	NA	TRBJ1-2	CSARHGTGYTF	TGCAGTGCTAGACACGGGACTGGCTACACCTTC
NA	TRBV25-1	NA	TRBJ2-1	CASSPLVNEQFF	TGTGCCAGTTCGCCTCTGGTCAATGAGCAGTTCTTC
NA	TRBV4-1	NA	TRBJ2-1	CASSHLGLSSYNEQFF	TGCGCCAGCAGCCACCTCGGGTTAAGCTCCTACAATGAGCAGTTCTTC
NA	TRBV19	NA	TRBJ2-7	CASSWVGGTYEQYF	TGTGCCAGTAGCTGGGTCGGGGGAACCTACGAGCAGTACTTC
NA	TRBV7-9	NA	TRBJ2-1	CASSQDRRTYNEQFF	TGTGCCAGCAGCCAGGACAGACGGACCTACAATGAGCAGTTCTTC
NA	TRBV30	NA	TRBJ2-7	CAWRFDPPYEQYF	TGTGCCTGGCGCTTCGACCCCCCCTACGAGCAGTACTTC
NA	TRBV3-1/TRBV3-2	NA	TRBJ1-6	CASSQTAYNSPLHF	TGTGCCAGCAGCCAAACAGCCTATAATTCACCCCTCCACTTT
NA	TRBV4-1	NA	TRBJ2-3	CASSRDYGKDTQYF	TGCGCCAGCAGCCGCGATTACGGAAAAGATACGCAGTATTTT
NA	TRBV5-5	NA	TRBJ1-1	CASLLEAYTEAFF	TGTGCCAGCCTTCTTGAGGCGTACACTGAAGCTTTCTTT
NA	TRBV6-6	NA	TRBJ2-1	CASSYGRGPMDEQFF	TGTGCCAGCAGTTACGGCCGTGGACCGATGGATGAGCAGTTCTTC
few	TRBV28	NA	TRBJ1-5	CASRGRNNQPQHF	TGTGCCAGCAGGGGGCGGAACAATCAGCCCCAGCATTTT
NA	TRBV6-2/TRBV6-3	TRBD1	TRBJ1-2	CASSAGTGGFGYTF	TGTGCCAGCAGTGCCGGGACAGGGGGATTTGGCTACACCTTC
NA	TRBV5-4	NA	TRBJ1-1	CASSAGGGRTEAFF	TGTGCCAGCAGCGCAGGTGGAGGAAGGACTGAAGCTTTCTTT
NA	TRBV19	NA	TRBJ2-1	CATRFTDEQFF	TGTGCCACTAGGTTTACCGATGAGCAGTTCTTC
NA	TRBV11-1	NA	TRBJ2-5	CASSLRAVQETQYF	TGTGCCAGCAGCTTGAGAGCGGTCCAAGAGACCCAGTACTTC
NA	TRBV2	NA	TRBJ1-3	CASSRGSGNTIYF	TGTGCCAGCAGTCGCGGCTCTGGAAACACCATATATTTT
NA	TRBV30	NA	TRBJ2-1	CAWTITSSRNEQFF	TGTGCCTGGACCATAACTAGCAGTCGGAATGAGCAGTTCTTC
NA	TRBV28	NA	TRBJ1-5	CASSPGTEYQPQHF	TGTGCCAGCAGTCCCGGGACGGAGTATCAGCCCCAGCATTTT
NA	TRBV10-2	NA	TRBJ1-5	CASSETGSYQPQHF	TGCGCCAGCAGTGAGACCGGGTCTTATCAGCCCCAGCATTTT
NA	TRBV18	NA	TRBJ1-2	CASSQDHSYGYTF	TGTGCCAGCTCTCAAGACCACAGCTATGGCTACACCTTC
NA	TRBV18	TRBD2	TRBJ2-3	CASSPGRGTDTQYF	TGTGCCAGCTCACCGGGGAGGGGCACAGATACGCAGTATTTT
NA	TRBV27	NA	TRBJ1-1	CASRLRALNTEAFF	TGTGCCAGCCGACTAAGGGCGCTCAACACTGAAGCTTTCTTT
once	TRBV28	NA	TRBJ2-1	CASTDPASLNEQFF	TGTGCCAGCACCGACCCTGCTAGCCTCAATGAGCAGTTCTTC
NA	TRBV4-3	NA	TRBJ1-1	CASSQATGPTEAFF	TGCGCCAGCAGCCAAGCTACAGGGCCCACTGAAGCTTTCTTT
NA	TRBV14	TRBD1	TRBJ2-2	CASSQGRGFAGELFF	TGTGCCAGCAGCCAAGGCAGGGGGTTTGCCGGGGAGCTGTTTTTT
NA	TRBV4-2	TRBD1	TRBJ1-4	CASSPRTGLATNEKLFF	TGTGCCAGCAGCCCCAGGACAGGGCTTGCAACTAATGAAAAACTGTTTTTT
NA	TRBV5-5	NA	TRBJ1-2	CASSSSTDFYGYTF	TGTGCCAGCAGCTCGTCGACAGATTTCTATGGCTACACCTTC
NA	TRBV11-2	NA	TRBJ1-6	CASSLGTSGSPLHF	TGTGCCAGCAGCTTAGGGACAAGCGGTTCACCCCTCCACTTT
NA	TRBV4-2	NA	TRBJ1-5	CASSQDPGQLYSNQPQHF	TGTGCCAGCAGCCAAGATCCAGGGCAGCTTTATAGCAATCAGCCCCAGCATTTT
once	TRBV6-5	NA	TRBJ1-1	CASSYSFSRDTEAFF	TGTGCCAGCAGTTACTCGTTTAGCAGGGACACTGAAGCTTTCTTT
NA	TRBV7-3	TRBD1	TRBJ1-2	CASSSRDRATYGYTF	TGTGCCAGCAGCAGCCGGGACAGGGCCACCTATGGCTACACCTTC
NA	TRBV28	TRBD1	TRBJ1-2	CASSLSPGTVNYGYTF	TGTGCCAGCAGTTTATCGCCCGGGACAGTCAACTATGGCTACACCTTC
NA	TRBV7-9	TRBD1	TRBJ1-2	CASSFAWPGQGAGGYTF	TGTGCCAGCAGCTTCGCGTGGCCGGGACAGGGGGCTGGGGGCTACACCTTC
NA	TRBV30	NA	TRBJ2-4	CAWGGGANIQYF	TGTGCCTGGGGTGGGGGGGCAAACATTCAGTACTTC
NA	TRBV4-3	NA	TRBJ2-7	CASSPRRSSYEQYF	TGCGCCAGCAGCCCGCGGAGGAGCTCCTACGAGCAGTACTTC
NA	TRBV3-1/TRBV3-2	NA	TRBJ1-4	CASSQFTGNGLFF	TGTGCCAGCAGCCAATTTACAGGGAACGGGCTGTTTTTT
NA	TRBV28	NA	TRBJ2-1	CASSTYNEQFF	TGTGCCAGCTCTACCTACAATGAGCAGTTCTTC
NA	TRBV19	NA	TRBJ2-7	CASSEKTLSSYEQYF	TGTGCCAGTAGTGAGAAGACCTTAAGCTCCTACGAGCAGTACTTC
few	TRBV6-2/TRBV6-3	TRBD2	TRBJ2-5	CASSYDSGGSETQYF	TGTGCCAGCAGTTATGATAGCGGGGGATCGGAGACCCAGTACTTC
NA	TRBV11-3	NA	TRBJ2-2	CASSLGQTNTGELFF	TGTGCCAGCAGCCTTGGACAGACGAACACCGGGGAGCTGTTTTTT
few	TRBV13	TRBD1	TRBJ1-6	CASSYNRGIISPLHF	TGTGCCAGCAGCTACAACAGGGGTATAATTTCACCCCTCCACTTT
NA	TRBV14	NA	TRBJ1-6	CASSLTSGNSPLHF	TGTGCCAGCAGTTTGACCAGCGGGAATTCACCCCTCCACTTT
once	TRBV19	TRBD1	TRBJ2-1	CASSKGQAGNEQFF	TGTGCCAGTAGTAAGGGACAGGCCGGCAATGAGCAGTTCTTC
NA	TRBV5-4	NA	TRBJ2-1	CASSGSGRNNEQFF	TGTGCCAGCAGCGGCTCGGGACGGAACAATGAGCAGTTCTTC
NA	TRBV11-2	TRBD1	TRBJ2-1	CASSLATGRSYNEQFF	TGTGCCAGCAGCTTAGCGACAGGGCGCTCCTACAATGAGCAGTTCTTC
NA	TRBV6-2/TRBV6-3	NA	TRBJ2-7	CASSLPGGTYEQYF	TGTGCCAGCAGCCTCCCAGGGGGGACCTACGAGCAGTACTTC
NA	TRBV7-2	NA	TRBJ2-5	CASSFWTIVETQYF	TGTGCCAGCAGCTTCTGGACTATCGTGGAGACCCAGTACTTC
NA	TRBV7-2	NA	TRBJ2-5	CASSKERQRRGETQYF	TGTGCCAGCAGCAAAGAAAGACAGAGGAGGGGAGAGACCCAGTACTTC
NA	TRBV6-5	TRBD1	TRBJ1-2	CASSKDRVVFGYTF	TGTGCCAGCAGCAAGGACAGGGTGGTTTTTGGCTACACCTTC
NA	TRBV7-8	TRBD1	TRBJ1-4	CASSLDRGTDEKLFF	TGTGCCAGCAGCTTAGATCGGGGGACAGATGAAAAACTGTTTTTT
NA	TRBV7-9	NA	TRBJ1-1	CASGDLGGQNTEAFF	TGTGCCAGCGGCGACCTGGGGGGCCAGAACACTGAAGCTTTCTTT
NA	TRBV5-1	NA	TRBJ2-2	CASSLVAGLGTGELFF	TGCGCCAGCAGCTTGGTGGCGGGATTGGGCACCGGGGAGCTGTTTTTT
NA	TRBV4-3	NA	TRBJ1-2	CASSQENIDNYGYTF	TGCGCCAGCAGCCAAGAGAACATCGATAACTATGGCTACACCTTC